A selection of T cell receptor beta chains follows, all from one sample in a study of CXCR3-negative and CXCR3-positive naive CD8 T cells. One entry per CDR3 protein, without DNA, is what TCRdb gives after re-calling the 5' RACE reads. The repertoire table contains 5,000 to 6,500 distinct CDR3 sequences. Sequenced input: naive CXCR3- CD8+ T cells from blood. The receptor set was obtained from a human donor in good health. Some clones in this sample may be carry-over from other donors' samples. CDR3s include the opening cysteine and the closing phenylalanine or tryptophan. Clone size is stated in some rows and not others, as once, few, many or a class when expanded.

abundance	v_gene	j_gene	CDR3aa
-	TRBV20-1	TRBJ2-1	CSALATSASYNEQFF
medium-sized	TRBV12-3/TRBV12-4	TRBJ2-5	CASSLSGLETQYF
-	TRBV7-2	TRBJ2-3	CASSSTGDTDTQYF
medium-sized	TRBV12-3/TRBV12-4	TRBJ2-1	CASSLSGAGDEQFF
-	TRBV29-1	TRBJ2-1	CSALAGEYNEQFF
-	TRBV6-6	TRBJ1-2	CASKRQGISYGYTF
-	TRBV2	TRBJ2-3	CASEESGTTQYF
-	TRBV6-2/TRBV6-3	TRBJ2-7	CASSSDRSYEQYF
-	TRBV6-2/TRBV6-3	TRBJ1-1	CASSYSMDAEAFF
medium-sized	TRBV7-9	TRBJ2-7	CASSPWTGSEQYF
medium-sized	TRBV29-1	TRBJ2-7	CSVEDPWFYEQYF
-	TRBV27	TRBJ2-7	CASSQASRTATYEQYF
medium-sized	TRBV12-3/TRBV12-4	TRBJ1-1	CASSPGGRTEAFF
-	TRBV7-9	TRBJ2-5	CASSQTSGVYQETQYF
-	TRBV3-1	TRBJ2-7	CASSPGQVEQYF
medium-sized	TRBV27	TRBJ2-5	CASSSGQKQETQYF
-	TRBV10-3	TRBJ1-1	CAISEEGVNTEAFF
-	TRBV29-1	TRBJ1-1	CSAGPWIFGFF
medium-sized	TRBV2	TRBJ1-5	CASSAGTGGFSNQPQHF
-	TRBV7-2	TRBJ2-1	CASSLARVHNEQFF
medium-sized	TRBV13	TRBJ2-7	CASSLQGRAYEQYF
medium-sized	TRBV29-1	TRBJ2-2	CSVQGDTGELFF
-	TRBV27	TRBJ2-5	CASSYSTDSGFQETQYF
-	TRBV5-6	TRBJ2-1	CASSGGTVNEQFF
large	TRBV27	TRBJ1-4	CASSSFDGATNEKLFF
medium-sized	TRBV5-1	TRBJ2-1	CASSLVASGGDEQFF
-	TRBV5-1	TRBJ2-6	CASSLGKGDRSGANVLTF
medium-sized	TRBV5-1	TRBJ2-3	CASSFRQSGGTDTQYF
-	TRBV7-8	TRBJ2-1	CASTPTSGGNNEQFF
-	TRBV11-2	TRBJ2-3	CASRAGQGASWTQYF
-	TRBV12-3/TRBV12-4	TRBJ2-3	CASRHTGSTDTQYF
-	TRBV29-1	TRBJ2-5	CSVRGLLETQYF
medium-sized	TRBV7-9	TRBJ2-7	CASSLNEAGATYEQYF
medium-sized	TRBV7-9	TRBJ2-1	CASSFPGLAVNNEQFF
medium-sized	TRBV3-1	TRBJ1-2	CASCDRTGITGYGYTF
medium-sized	TRBV5-5	TRBJ2-7	CASSFGWLAEGDYEQYF
-	TRBV20-1	TRBJ2-1	CSARDLELPEQFF
-	TRBV19	TRBJ2-1	CASSIVPLAGVDEQFF
-	TRBV7-6	TRBJ2-3	CASRDTGLGDTQYF
medium-sized	TRBV29-1	TRBJ2-1	CSVSGLAGGYNEQFF
-	TRBV6-2/TRBV6-3	TRBJ2-1	CASSRTGTRGYNEQFF
medium-sized	TRBV7-9	TRBJ1-2	CASSLAITDHYGYTF
-	TRBV30	TRBJ1-1	CAWSVPYTEAFF
medium-sized	TRBV4-3	TRBJ2-3	CASSRAATDTQYF
medium-sized	TRBV7-9	TRBJ1-2	CASSLDVTGEGYTF
-	TRBV29-1	TRBJ1-1	CSVTGQGASEAFF
-	TRBV2	TRBJ1-2	CASSELSAGFKGYGYTF
medium-sized	TRBV29-1	TRBJ2-4	CSVETGGDIQYF